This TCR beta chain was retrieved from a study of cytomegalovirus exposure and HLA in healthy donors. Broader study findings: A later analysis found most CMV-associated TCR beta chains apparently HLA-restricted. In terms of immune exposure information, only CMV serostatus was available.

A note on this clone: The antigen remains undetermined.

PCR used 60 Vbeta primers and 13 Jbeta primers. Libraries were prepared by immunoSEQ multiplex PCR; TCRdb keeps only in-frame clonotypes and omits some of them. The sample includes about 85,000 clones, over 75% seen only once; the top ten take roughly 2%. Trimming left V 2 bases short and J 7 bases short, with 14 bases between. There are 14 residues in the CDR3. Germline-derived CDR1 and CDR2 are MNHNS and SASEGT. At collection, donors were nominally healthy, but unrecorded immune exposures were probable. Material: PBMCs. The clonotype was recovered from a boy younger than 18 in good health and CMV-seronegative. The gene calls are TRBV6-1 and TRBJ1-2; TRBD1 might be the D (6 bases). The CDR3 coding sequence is TGTGCCAGCAGTGAAAAGGGGACAAGCGGTGGCTACACCTTC. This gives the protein CASSEKGTSGGYTF.